Listed below are T cell receptor beta chains from one sample, sequenced in a study of blood T cells in healthy people across ages. TCRdb independently ran MiXCR on the 5' RACE reads; one entry per CDR3 protein. The table has 600,000 to 1,000,000 distinct CDR3 sequences, 58% seen once; the top ten hold approximately 20%. The sequenced sample consisted of blood. All receptors derive from a man aged 25 to 45 in good health. The CDR3 runs from the conserved cysteine through the conserved F or W. Fields, in order: clone size, J gene, V gene, D gene, CDR3 DNA, CDR3 protein. The D gene is left open where the match is weak. Clone size is stated in some rows and not others, as once, few, many or a class when expanded.

abundance: .
j_gene: TRBJ2-3
v_gene: TRBV7-2
d_gene: .
CDR3nt: TGTGCCAGCAGCCCCCGCCTAGGGGCAGGCACAGATACGCAGTATTTT
CDR3aa: CASSPRLGAGTDTQYF

abundance: few
j_gene: TRBJ1-2
v_gene: TRBV29-1
d_gene: .
CDR3nt: TGCAGCGTTGAAGGGCCGGGGGGGACGGATGGCTACACCTTC
CDR3aa: CSVEGPGGTDGYTF

abundance: .
j_gene: TRBJ1-2
v_gene: TRBV4-3
d_gene: .
CDR3nt: TGCGCCAGCAGCCAAGATCGTTCAGGGCTCGGCTATGGCTACACCTTC
CDR3aa: CASSQDRSGLGYGYTF

abundance: few
j_gene: TRBJ2-7
v_gene: TRBV20-1
d_gene: .
CDR3nt: TGCAGTGCTAGAGACCTGGGACTCTACGAGCAGTACTTC
CDR3aa: CSARDLGLYEQYF

abundance: once
j_gene: TRBJ1-2
v_gene: TRBV27
d_gene: TRBD1
CDR3nt: TGTGCCAGCAGACAGGGGTGGGTTGGATCAAGTGGCTACACCTTC
CDR3aa: CASRQGWVGSSGYTF

abundance: .
j_gene: TRBJ1-1
v_gene: TRBV19
d_gene: TRBD1
CDR3nt: TGTGCCAGTAGTGGGTTCGGGACAGGGTCGAACACTGAAGCTTTCTTT
CDR3aa: CASSGFGTGSNTEAFF

abundance: few
j_gene: TRBJ2-1
v_gene: TRBV29-1
d_gene: TRBD1
CDR3nt: TGCAGCGTAGACAGGGACAATGAGCAGTTCTTC
CDR3aa: CSVDRDNEQFF

abundance: .
j_gene: TRBJ2-5
v_gene: TRBV4-2
d_gene: .
CDR3nt: TGTGCCAGCAGCCAAGATCCGGGGCAAGAGACCCAGTACTTC
CDR3aa: CASSQDPGQETQYF

abundance: once
j_gene: TRBJ2-1
v_gene: TRBV11-3
d_gene: .
CDR3nt: TGTGCCAGCTCCCCCGACTACAGGGAGGACAATGAGCAGTTCTTC
CDR3aa: CASSPDYREDNEQFF

abundance: .
j_gene: TRBJ1-5
v_gene: TRBV7-8
d_gene: TRBD1
CDR3nt: TGTGCCAGCAGCTCCGGGACAGGGATTTATAGCAATCAGCCCCAGCATTTT
CDR3aa: CASSSGTGIYSNQPQHF

abundance: once
j_gene: TRBJ1-2
v_gene: TRBV6-2/TRBV6-3
d_gene: TRBD1
CDR3nt: TGTGCCAGCAGTTACGGCACCGACAGGGTTGGCTACACCTTC
CDR3aa: CASSYGTDRVGYTF

abundance: .
j_gene: TRBJ2-7
v_gene: TRBV28
d_gene: TRBD1
CDR3nt: TGTGCCAGCAGTGCCTCCGGGACAGGGGGTGTTAGCGAGCAGTACTTC
CDR3aa: CASSASGTGGVSEQYF

abundance: .
j_gene: TRBJ2-1
v_gene: TRBV6-2/TRBV6-3
d_gene: .
CDR3nt: TGTGCCAGCAGTCACCCACCAGTTGAGCAGTTCTTC
CDR3aa: CASSHPPVEQFF

abundance: .
j_gene: TRBJ1-6
v_gene: TRBV25-1
d_gene: .
CDR3nt: TGTGCCAGCAGTGGTCCAGCCGATAATTCACCCCTCCACTTT
CDR3aa: CASSGPADNSPLHF

abundance: .
j_gene: TRBJ2-7
v_gene: TRBV5-6
d_gene: .
CDR3nt: TGTGCCAGCAGCCGGAGTTTCAGCTACGAGCAGTACTTC
CDR3aa: CASSRSFSYEQYF

abundance: .
j_gene: TRBJ2-7
v_gene: TRBV27
d_gene: .
CDR3nt: TGTGCCAGCAGTTTTCGGGGGTACCACGAGCAGTACTTC
CDR3aa: CASSFRGYHEQYF

abundance: .
j_gene: TRBJ1-4
v_gene: TRBV29-1
d_gene: .
CDR3nt: TGCAGCGTTGAAGATCCGCAGACCAATGAAAAACTGTTTTTT
CDR3aa: CSVEDPQTNEKLFF

abundance: .
j_gene: TRBJ2-5
v_gene: TRBV2
d_gene: TRBD2
CDR3nt: TGTGCCAGCAGTGAAGGGGGAGCGGGGGGTAAGACCCAGTACTTC
CDR3aa: CASSEGGAGGKTQYF

abundance: few
j_gene: TRBJ2-3
v_gene: TRBV20-1
d_gene: .
CDR3nt: TGCAGTGCTAGAGGGCCCCCGATGGGAGATACGCAGTATTTT
CDR3aa: CSARGPPMGDTQYF

abundance: .
j_gene: TRBJ2-5
v_gene: TRBV29-1
d_gene: TRBD2
CDR3nt: TGCAGCGTGGAACTTGGGACTAGCGGGAGGGGGGAGACCCAGTACTTC
CDR3aa: CSVELGTSGRGETQYF

abundance: .
j_gene: TRBJ1-2
v_gene: TRBV6-1
d_gene: .
CDR3nt: TGTGCCAGCAGACTTCTCGGAAACTATGGCTACACCTTC
CDR3aa: CASRLLGNYGYTF

abundance: .
j_gene: TRBJ2-3
v_gene: TRBV5-1
d_gene: .
CDR3nt: TGCGCCAGCAGCAGGATAGCGCCACTTACAGATACGCAGTATTTT
CDR3aa: CASSRIAPLTDTQYF

abundance: once
j_gene: TRBJ1-1
v_gene: TRBV27
d_gene: .
CDR3nt: TGTGCCAGCAGTTTAAGTGGGGATTCGAACACTGAAGCTTTCTTT
CDR3aa: CASSLSGDSNTEAFF

abundance: .
j_gene: TRBJ1-5
v_gene: TRBV20-1
d_gene: .
CDR3nt: TGCAGTGCTAGGGGGCCCGATCAGCCCCAGCATTTT
CDR3aa: CSARGPDQPQHF

abundance: many
j_gene: TRBJ2-5
v_gene: TRBV5-5
d_gene: .
CDR3nt: TGTGCCAGCAGCCAAAATCAGGAGACCCAGTACTTC
CDR3aa: CASSQNQETQYF

abundance: .
j_gene: TRBJ1-4
v_gene: TRBV5-1
d_gene: .
CDR3nt: TGCGCCAGCAGCTTGGCGGCAGAGAATGAAAAACTGTTTTTT
CDR3aa: CASSLAAENEKLFF

abundance: .
j_gene: TRBJ1-1
v_gene: TRBV29-1
d_gene: .
CDR3nt: TGCAGCGTGGGCTTACGGGGCTTGAACACTGAAGCTTTCTTT
CDR3aa: CSVGLRGLNTEAFF

abundance: once
j_gene: TRBJ2-1
v_gene: TRBV29-1
d_gene: TRBD2
CDR3nt: TGCAGCGTTGCGGCAAGACTAGCGGGAGTTGGTGAGCAGTTCTTC
CDR3aa: CSVAARLAGVGEQFF

abundance: .
j_gene: TRBJ1-1
v_gene: TRBV5-1
d_gene: .
CDR3nt: TGCGCCAGCAGCGTTCTCACCGGGACGGGACGTGAAGCTTTCTTT
CDR3aa: CASSVLTGTGREAFF

abundance: few
j_gene: TRBJ1-1
v_gene: TRBV20-1
d_gene: .
CDR3nt: TGCAGTGCCTCGGACAGACTGAACACTGAAGCTTTCTTT
CDR3aa: CSASDRLNTEAFF

abundance: few
j_gene: TRBJ1-2
v_gene: TRBV27
d_gene: .
CDR3nt: TGTGCCAGCAGTTCAAAAGGGGGGGCGGTCTATGGCTACACCTTC
CDR3aa: CASSSKGGAVYGYTF

abundance: .
j_gene: TRBJ2-7
v_gene: TRBV20-1
d_gene: .
CDR3nt: TGCAGTGCTAGTAGAATTAAGGGGGGACCCCAAGGAGACGAGCAGTACTTC
CDR3aa: CSASRIKGGPQGDEQYF

abundance: few
j_gene: TRBJ2-5
v_gene: TRBV6-5
d_gene: .
CDR3nt: TGTGCCAGCAGCGGCCAGGGTGAGCAGTACTTC
CDR3aa: CASSGQGEQYF

abundance: .
j_gene: TRBJ2-1
v_gene: TRBV6-2/TRBV6-3
d_gene: .
CDR3nt: TGTGCCAGCAGTAACCCGGGACTCCACAATGAGCAGTTCTTC
CDR3aa: CASSNPGLHNEQFF

abundance: .
j_gene: TRBJ2-1
v_gene: TRBV3-1
d_gene: .
CDR3nt: TGTGCCAGCAGCTATCTTGGGCCCGATGGTGAGCAGTTCTTC
CDR3aa: CASSYLGPDGEQFF

abundance: .
j_gene: TRBJ2-7
v_gene: TRBV20-1
d_gene: TRBD1
CDR3nt: TGCAGTGCTTGGGACCCCGGGACAGCGTCCTACGAGCAGTACTTC
CDR3aa: CSAWDPGTASYEQYF

abundance: few
j_gene: TRBJ1-6
v_gene: TRBV20-1
d_gene: .
CDR3nt: TGCAGTGCTAGGGATAGTCTGGGCGGACATAATTCACCCCTCCACTTT
CDR3aa: CSARDSLGGHNSPLHF

abundance: .
j_gene: TRBJ1-2
v_gene: TRBV7-9
d_gene: .
CDR3nt: TGTGCCAGCAGCCCCTCCGGCAGGACCAACTATGGCTACACCTTC
CDR3aa: CASSPSGRTNYGYTF

abundance: .
j_gene: TRBJ2-7
v_gene: TRBV4-2
d_gene: TRBD1
CDR3nt: TGTGCCAGCAGCCAAGGCCGGGACAGGGCCTACGAGCAGTACTTC
CDR3aa: CASSQGRDRAYEQYF

abundance: .
j_gene: TRBJ2-7
v_gene: TRBV7-2
d_gene: TRBD2
CDR3nt: TGTGCCAGCAGCTACCTAGCGGGAGTGGCCTACGAGCAGTACTTC
CDR3aa: CASSYLAGVAYEQYF

abundance: few
j_gene: TRBJ2-7
v_gene: TRBV20-1
d_gene: .
CDR3nt: TGCAGTGCTCCTGTTGGGACCAAGACCTACGAGCAGTACTTC
CDR3aa: CSAPVGTKTYEQYF

abundance: .
j_gene: TRBJ2-7
v_gene: TRBV5-1
d_gene: .
CDR3nt: TGCGCCAGCAGCCCGGACAGCCACTACGAGCAGTACTTC
CDR3aa: CASSPDSHYEQYF

abundance: .
j_gene: TRBJ2-7
v_gene: TRBV20-1
d_gene: TRBD2
CDR3nt: TGCAGTGCTAGAGGAGGGGTGGGACTAGCGGGGAACGAGCAGTACTTC
CDR3aa: CSARGGVGLAGNEQYF

abundance: .
j_gene: TRBJ2-1
v_gene: TRBV5-1
d_gene: TRBD2
CDR3nt: TGCGCCAGCAGCTTGAGTCGGGAGGCCTGCAATGAGCAGTTCTTC
CDR3aa: CASSLSREACNEQFF

abundance: .
j_gene: TRBJ1-1
v_gene: TRBV7-9
d_gene: .
CDR3nt: TGTGCCAGCAGCGTGGGGGAGTGGTCCTCGGGAGCTTTCTTT
CDR3aa: CASSVGEWSSGAFF

abundance: .
j_gene: TRBJ2-7
v_gene: TRBV18
d_gene: .
CDR3nt: TGTGCCAGCTCAGGGGACGGTTCCTACGAGCAGTACTTC
CDR3aa: CASSGDGSYEQYF

abundance: few
j_gene: TRBJ2-7
v_gene: TRBV6-1
d_gene: .
CDR3nt: TGTGCCAGCTCCCTCTCCGAACCTTACGAGCAGTACTTC
CDR3aa: CASSLSEPYEQYF

abundance: .
j_gene: TRBJ1-6
v_gene: TRBV28
d_gene: TRBD1
CDR3nt: TGTGCCAGCAAAAACCTGGGGGGACAGGGGTCTCAGTCACCCCTCCACTTT
CDR3aa: CASKNLGGQGSQSPLHF